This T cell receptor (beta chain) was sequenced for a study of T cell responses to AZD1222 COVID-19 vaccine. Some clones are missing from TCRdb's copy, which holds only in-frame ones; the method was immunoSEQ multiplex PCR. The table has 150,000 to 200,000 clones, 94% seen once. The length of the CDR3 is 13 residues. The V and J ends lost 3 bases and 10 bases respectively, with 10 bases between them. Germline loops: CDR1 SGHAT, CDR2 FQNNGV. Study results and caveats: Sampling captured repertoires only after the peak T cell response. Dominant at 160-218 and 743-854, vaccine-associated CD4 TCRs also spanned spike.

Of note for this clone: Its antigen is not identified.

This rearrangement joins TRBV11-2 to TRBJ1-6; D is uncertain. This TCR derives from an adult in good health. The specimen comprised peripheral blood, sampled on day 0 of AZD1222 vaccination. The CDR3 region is CASSFEVRSPLHF. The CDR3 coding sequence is TGTGCCAGCAGCTTTGAAGTGAGGTCACCCCTCCACTTT.